The subject of this entry is one TCR beta chain. Its specificity is unknown. Germline assignment: CDR1 SGDLS and CDR2 YYNGEE. The CDR3 contains 17 residues. Trimming cost V 3 bases and J 2 bases; bases outside gene matches: 10. With a J-beta primer mix and a sample-barcoded 5' primer, a second PCR ran about 7 to 12 cycles. In TCRdb, the 5' RACE reads were re-called with MiXCR into one record per CDR3 protein. This table holds hundreds of thousands of distinct CDR3 sequences, approximately 60% found once. This entry is derived from a study of blood T cells in healthy people across ages. The study's findings and limits: TCR beta diversity, measured per million T cells, fell in a roughly linear way with age.

Every participating donor contributed approximately 10 milliliters of peripheral blood through a draw. Sequencing was done on a sample of blood. The source is a man aged 35 to 55 in good health. The rearrangement links TRBV9 to TRBJ2-2; 7 bases fit TRBD1. CDR3 sequence reads: CASSGKSGTANTGELFF. The DNA for the CDR3 is TGTGCCAGCAGCGGTAAATCCGGGACAGCAAACACCGGGGAGCTGTTTTTT.